This T cell receptor beta chain is drawn from a study of identical twins. Unique molecular identifiers were present on the cDNA, and a universal primer site came from template switching. MiXCR, run by TCRdb on the 5' RACE reads, gives a single entry per CDR3 protein. The sample shows about 490,000 distinct CDR3 sequences, 13% to 15% of them seen only once. Study conclusions and caveats: Insertions were fewer in abundant cord blood beta clonotypes, whereas memory repertoires showed none of this pattern. Out-of-frame alpha sequences common to twins exhibited a surplus of low generation probability.

In the case of this clonotype: Antigen: not known.

Germline CDR1 and CDR2: MDHEN and SYDVKM. The V end was cut by 1 base, the J end by 3 bases, with 10 bases between. There are 15 residues in the CDR3. The sample was also reused in another study, on yellow fever vaccine responses in identical twins.

The sequenced sample was CD4+ T cells sorted from blood. The genes are TRBV28 and TRBJ1-5; a possible D gene is TRBD1 (5 bases). The sequence derives from a woman under 30 in good health. CDR3 in DNA: TGTGCCAGCAGTTTATTGAACAGGCTCAATCAGCCCCAGCATTTT. Encoded protein: CASSLLNRLNQPQHF.